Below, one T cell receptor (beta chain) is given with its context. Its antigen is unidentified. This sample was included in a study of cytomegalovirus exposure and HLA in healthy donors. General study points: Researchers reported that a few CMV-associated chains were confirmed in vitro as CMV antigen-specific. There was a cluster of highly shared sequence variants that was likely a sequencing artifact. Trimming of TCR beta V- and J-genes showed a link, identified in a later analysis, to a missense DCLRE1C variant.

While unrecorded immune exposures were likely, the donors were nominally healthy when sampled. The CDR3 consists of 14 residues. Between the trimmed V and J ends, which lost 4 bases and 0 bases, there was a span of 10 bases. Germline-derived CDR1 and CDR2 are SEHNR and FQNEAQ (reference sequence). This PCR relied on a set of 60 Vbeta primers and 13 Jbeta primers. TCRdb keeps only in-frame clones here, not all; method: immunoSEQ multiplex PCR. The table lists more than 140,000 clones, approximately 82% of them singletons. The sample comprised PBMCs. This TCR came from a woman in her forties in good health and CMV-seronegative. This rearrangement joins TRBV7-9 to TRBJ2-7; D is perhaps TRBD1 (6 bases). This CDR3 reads CASSYGTHSYEQYF. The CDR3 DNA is TGTGCCAGCAGCTACGGGACACACTCCTACGAGCAGTACTTC.